Sequencing of this TCR beta chain was carried out in a study of T cells in Graves' hyperthyroidism and ophthalmopathy. The TCR beta CDR3 regions underwent amplification using RNA transcripts as the source. Using the HTBI primer set, a first-round RT-PCR was run on the TCR CDR3. TCRdb processed the multiplex PCR reads anew with MiXCR; each CDR3 protein has one entry. This table has 250,000 to 300,000 distinct CDR3 sequences, more than 10% appearing once. With 0 bases clipped from V and 4 bases from J, the junction kept 4 bases outside the gene matches. Germline CDR1 and CDR2: MNHEY and SVGAGI. This CDR3 has 15 amino acids. Criteria for exclusion of patients were uncontrolled infection, other autoimmune disease, pregnancy or lactation.

The chain couples TRBV6-5 to TRBJ2-5; 8 nucleotides align to TRBD1. Sequencing was done on a sample of blood. The sequence came from a woman in her thirties with Graves' hyperthyroidism that later progressed to Graves' ophthalmopathy. The CDR3 here is CASSYSRTGLETQYF. The CDR3 DNA reads TGTGCCAGCAGTTACTCTAGGACAGGGCTAGAGACCCAGTACTTC.